Shown below are 25 T cell receptor beta chains from a single sample sequenced in a study of OX40 agonist ivuxolimab in advanced cancers. Using immunoSEQ multiplex PCR, the repertoire was profiled, and TCRdb retains in-frame clones only, with some absent. This table has tens of thousands of clones, around nine tenths appearing once. The source material was CD4+ or CD8+ T cells sorted from blood, sampled in a trial of the OX40 agonist ivuxolimab. These receptors were collected from an adult with an advanced solid tumor such as melanoma, head and neck, liver or kidney cancer.

CDR3 sequence reads: CASKRGRDQPQHF. In DNA, the CDR3 is TGTGCCAGCAAAAGAGGAAGGGATCAGCCCCAGCATTTT. The chain carries TRBV2 and TRBJ1-5; no firm D call. Germline CDR1 reads SNHLY; CDR2 reads FYNNEI. The CDR3 sequence is 13 residues long. Deletions cut 7 bases from V and 5 bases from J, with 12 bases between. The entire variable domain, with the rest obtained from reference TRBV2 and TRBJ1-5, is as follows: EPEVTQTPSHQVTQMGQEVILRCVPISNHLYFYWYRQILGQKVEFLVSFYNNEISEKSEIFDDQFSVERPDGSNFTLKIRSTKLEDSAMYFCASKRGRDQPQHFGDGTRLSIL.

V is TRBV6-1 and J is TRBJ2-1; 8 nucleotides align to TRBD2. The junction had 4 bases not matched to a gene; V was cut back by 3 bases and J by 9 bases. There are 13 residues in the CDR3. Per the germline V gene, CDR1 is MNHNS and CDR2 is SASEGT. The CDR3 is CASSDGLAGEQFF. DNA of the CDR3: TGTGCCAGCAGTGACGGACTAGCAGGTGAGCAGTTCTTC.

This chain links TRBV7-3 with TRBJ2-5, with D perhaps given as TRBD1 or TRBD2 (6 bases each). CDR1 and CDR2 from the germline V gene are SGHTA and FQGTGA. Trimming took 5 bases from V and 0 from J, leaving 19 bases between them. The CDR3 sequence is 17 residues long. CDR3 in amino acids: CASSIIGRGRDQETQYF. The CDR3 DNA sequence: TGTGCCAGCAGCATTATCGGCCGGGGGCGGGACCAAGAGACCCAGTACTTC.

The genes are TRBV10-3 and TRBJ1-1; D might be TRBD1 (6 bases). This CDR3 contains 16 residues. With 6 bases removed from V and 3 bases from J, the gap between germline ends came to 20 bases. The V gene's germline CDR1 is ENHRY and CDR2 SYGVKD. Here the CDR3 DNA reads TGTGCCATCAGGGGGGGGGCCCCCGGCGAGGACACTGAAGCTTTCTTT. It translates to CAIRGGAPGEDTEAFF.

The chain employs TRBV10-3 and TRBJ2-1; 7 bases fit TRBD2. The CDR3 consists of 16 residues. CDR1 ENHRY and CDR2 SYGVKD come from the germline V gene. Unmatched junction bases numbered 12, after V lost 10 bases and J lost 0 bases. This chain's CDR3 is CATLREAGSSYNEQFF. CDR3 bases: TGTGCCACCCTAAGGGAAGCGGGGAGCTCCTACAATGAGCAGTTCTTC.

This clone occurred once. The gene calls are TRBV29-1 and TRBJ1-5, with unresolved D. CDR1 SQVTM and CDR2 ANQGSEA come from the germline V gene. The CDR3 consists of 14 residues. V was cut by 4 bases and J by 5 bases, with 15 bases left in between. This CDR3 is CSVVQDSPDQPQHF. The CDR3 nucleotides read TGCAGCGTTGTCCAGGACTCACCGGATCAGCCCCAGCATTTT.

The chain joins TRBV19 to TRBJ2-3; D possibly corresponds to TRBD1 (6 bases). The V and J ends lost 6 bases and 1 base respectively, with 8 bases between them. The CDR3 extends over 13 amino acids. CDR1 is LNHDA, CDR2 SQIVND, per germline (reference sequence). CDR3 loop: CASRRTGTDTQYF. CDR3 coding DNA: TGTGCCAGTAGGAGGACAGGCACAGATACGCAGTATTTT.

V is TRBV6-5 and J is TRBJ2-7; D is perhaps TRBD1 (6 bases). Germline lookup yields CDR1 MNHEY and CDR2 SVGAGI. The CDR3 has 16 amino acids. V lost 0 bases, J lost 3 bases, and 15 bases lay in between. Here the CDR3 DNA reads TGTGCCAGCAGTTACTCGAAAACAGGGTGGGTCTACGAGCAGTACTTC. Protein sequence: CASSYSKTGWVYEQYF.

The chain has TRBV27 and TRBJ1-1; no reliable D call. Germline V gene lookup returns CDR1 MNHEY and CDR2 SMNVEV (reference sequence). This CDR3 contains 13 residues. Trimming took 6 bases from V and 6 from J, leaving 14 bases between them. CDR3 nucleotides: TGTGCCAGCAGAAACCCCGAAACCCCTGAAGCTTTCTTT. Translated: CASRNPETPEAFF.

This sequence joins TRBV11-2 and TRBJ2-1, with D possibly TRBD2 on 6 matching bases. The CDR3 contains 15 residues. Trimming took off 5 bases at V and 1 base at J, with 12 bases between the two ends. The V gene's germline CDR1 is SGHAT and CDR2 FQNNGV. CDR3 bases: TGTGCCAGCAGCCGGGTGGCGGGGTCCTACAATGAGCAGTTCTTC. Its protein product is CASSRVAGSYNEQFF.

This chain links TRBV28 with TRBJ1-5, with D maybe TRBD1 (5 bases). Per germline, CDR1 MDHEN and CDR2 SYDVKM. Trimming shortened V by 4 bases and J by 6 bases, and 13 bases separated the two germline ends. This CDR3 contains 14 residues. The CDR3 bases are TGTGCCAGCAGTTCACCAGGGTCAGGTCAGCCCCAGCATTTT. It encodes CASSSPGSGQPQHF.

The CDR3 DNA is TGTGCCAGCAGCCTGGGACCTACTAAAGAGACCCAGTACTTC. Protein: CASSLGPTKETQYF. The chain employs TRBV11-2 and TRBJ2-5; D is tentatively TRBD1 or TRBD2 (5 bases each). The CDR3 extends over 14 amino acids. CDR1 is SGHAT, CDR2 FQNNGV, per germline. The V gene lost 5 bases and the J gene lost 3 bases, with 13 bases spanning the gap.

V usage is TRBV7-9 and J usage is TRBJ1-2; D gene uncertain. This CDR3 has 15 residues. From germline, CDR1 is SEHNR and CDR2 FQNEAQ (reference sequence). V was cut by 5 bases and J by 1 base, with 14 bases left in between. The CDR3 spells CASSPSGVVNYGYTF. The CDR3 DNA follows: TGTGCCAGCAGCCCCTCCGGGGTAGTTAACTATGGCTACACCTTC.

The CDR3 reads CASSDDYGSGNTIYF. The CDR3 DNA reads as TGCGCCAGCAGTGATGATTATGGCTCTGGAAACACCATATATTTT. This sequence joins TRBV10-1 and TRBJ1-3; D gene uncertain. CDR1 WNHNN and CDR2 SYGVQD come from the germline V gene (reference sequence). The CDR3 sequence is 15 residues long. The V end was cut by 3 bases, the J end by 0 bases, with 9 bases between.

J is TRBJ2-3 and V is TRBV2; perhaps D is TRBD1 or TRBD2 (5 bases each). Per germline, CDR1 SNHLY and CDR2 FYNNEI. CDR3 length: 15 amino acids. The V gene lost 4 bases and the J gene lost 0 bases, with 11 bases spanning the gap. In nucleotides, the CDR3 is TGTGCCAGCAGTGCGTGGGGGATAAGCACAGATACGCAGTATTTT. It is translated as CASSAWGISTDTQYF.

The rearrangement links TRBV18 to TRBJ2-5, with D perhaps matching TRBD1 (6 bases). The J call may not be correct, given that the DNA end is closer to TRBJ2-7. The CDR3 is 15 amino acids. Germline CDR1 is KGHSH and CDR2 is LQKENI. As DNA, the CDR3 is TGTGCCAGCTCACCACGACAGGTTGGGTCCTACGAGCAGTACTTC. The encoded protein is CASSPRQVGSYEQYF.

This chain links TRBV18 with TRBJ1-5, with TRBD1 matching over 9 bases. Germline CDR1 is KGHSH and CDR2 is LQKENI. The CDR3 sequence is 15 residues long. V lost 2 bases to trimming and J lost 5 bases; unmatched junction nucleotides: 4. The CDR3 coding sequence is TGTGCCAGCTCACCAAGGACAGGGGTAGATCAGCCCCAGCATTTT. This translates into CASSPRTGVDQPQHF. The full variable domain, completed using reference TRBV18 and TRBJ1-5, is NAGVMQNPRHLVRRRGQEARLRCSPMKGHSHVYWYRQLPEEGLKFMVYLQKENIIDESGMPKERFSAEFPKEGPSILRIQQVVRGDSAAYFCASSPRTGVDQPQHFGDGTRLSIL.

The V and J genes are TRBV12-5 and TRBJ2-5; possible D gene TRBD2, 5 bases. The V and J ends lost 5 bases and 5 bases respectively, with 12 bases between them. This CDR3 region has 13 residues. Germline V gene sequence: CDR1 LGHNT, CDR2 FRNRAP. The CDR3 DNA reads as TGTGCTAGTGGTCCGGACCGAGGGGAGACCCAGTACTTC. This codes for CASGPDRGETQYF. The full variable domain, completed using reference TRBV12-5 and TRBJ2-5, is DARVTQTPRHKVTEMGQEVTMRCQPILGHNTVFWYRQTMMQGLELLAYFRNRAPLDDSGMPKDRFSAEMPDATLATLKIQPSEPRDSAVYFCASGPDRGETQYFGPGTRLLVL.

This chain joins TRBV5-1 and TRBJ2-5; a possible D gene is TRBD2 (6 bases). Germline-derived CDR1 and CDR2 are SGHRS and YFSETQ. The germline V and J ends were trimmed by 0 bases and 2 bases, with 8 bases remaining between them. This CDR3 comprises 14 residues. Here the CDR3 reads CASSLVGLQETQYF. CDR3 in DNA: TGCGCCAGCAGCTTGGTAGGACTACAAGAGACCCAGTACTTC.

The genes are TRBV28 and TRBJ2-7, with 9 bases aligning to TRBD1. This CDR3 contains 15 residues. V was clipped by 3 bases and J by 6 bases; unmatched bases: 9. The germline CDR1 and CDR2 sequences are MDHEN and SYDVKM. The CDR3 loop is CASSFSGQGRGEQYF. CDR3 bases: TGTGCCAGCAGTTTCTCAGGACAGGGGAGAGGCGAGCAGTACTTC.

J is TRBJ2-1 and V is TRBV7-3; D remains unclear. Trimming took 6 bases from V and 2 from J, leaving 11 bases between them. The V gene's germline CDR1 is SGHTA and CDR2 FQGTGA. The CDR3 covers 14 residues. The CDR3 DNA is TGTGCCAGCAGTCTTCCTTTCCCCTACAATGAGCAGTTCTTC. Translating gives CASSLPFPYNEQFF.

V usage is TRBV7-8 and J usage is TRBJ1-1; D is unclear. Germline loops: CDR1 SGHVS, CDR2 FQNEAQ. Trimming took 5 bases from V and 3 from J, leaving 16 bases between them. The CDR3 runs to 15 residues. The CDR3 DNA reads TGTGCCAGCAGCATCCACGTCGGTGGGGACACTGAAGCTTTCTTT. It specifies CASSIHVGGDTEAFF.

The chain combines TRBV2 with TRBJ1-1, with D tentatively TRBD1 (5 bases). The V end lost 6 bases, the J end lost 5 bases, and 16 bases lay between the germline ends. The germline CDR1 and CDR2 sequences are SNHLY and FYNNEI. The CDR3 contains 14 residues. The chain's CDR3 is CASRTGGIDTEAFF. For the CDR3, the DNA is TGTGCCAGCAGGACTGGGGGGATCGATACTGAAGCTTTCTTT.

The chain recombines TRBV19 with TRBJ2-3; possibly TRBD2 for D (5 bases). CDR3 length equals 15 residues. The germline V gene encodes CDR1 LNHDA and CDR2 SQIVND (reference sequence). V lost 6 bases, J lost 4 bases, and 17 bases lay in between. This chain's CDR3 is CASSHTRTVADTQYF. The CDR3 nucleotides are TGTGCCAGTAGCCATACCCGGACTGTAGCAGATACGCAGTATTTT.

This sequence joins TRBV11-3 and TRBJ2-3; 7 bases are a match to TRBD2. Losses at the gene ends were 2 bases for V and 4 bases for J; bases not matched to a gene: 3. The CDR3 is 14 residues long. Germline assignment: CDR1 SGHNT and CDR2 YENEEA. The CDR3 DNA is TGTGCCAGCAGCTTAACGGCGGGAGCAGATACGCAGTATTTT. The encoded protein is CASSLTAGADTQYF.